A selection of T cell receptor beta chains follows, all from one sample in a study of T cell repertoires in cytomegalovirus infection. TCRdb used MiXCR to reprocess the reads, holding one entry per CDR3 protein. There are over 300,000 distinct CDR3 sequences in the sample; 15% to 20% occur only once, and around 13% lies in the top ten. Source material: PBMCs. Receptor source: a human donor in good health (CMV status not recorded). Some clones in this sample may be carry-over from other donors' samples. Both conserved end residues are part of each CDR3. Each record gives: J gene, D gene, clone size, V gene, CDR3 DNA, CDR3 protein. A D gene is named only where the DNA matches it firmly. Expanded clones are given a class, and other clones once, few, many or no size at all.

J: TRBJ2-7; D: .; size: many; V: TRBV2; DNA: TGTGCCAGCAATCAGAACCTTAGGGACGGCGCCTACGAGCAGTACTTC; CDR3: CASNQNLRDGAYEQYF
J: TRBJ1-6; D: TRBD1; size: many; V: TRBV12-3/TRBV12-4; DNA: TGTGCCAGCAGTCTTGACAGGGGGACTAATTCACCCCTCCACTTT; CDR3: CASSLDRGTNSPLHF
J: TRBJ2-1; D: TRBD2; size: .; V: TRBV7-8; DNA: TGTGCCAGCAGCTTAAGGACTAGCGGGGCCAATGAGCAGTTCTTC; CDR3: CASSLRTSGANEQFF
J: TRBJ1-3; D: .; size: few; V: TRBV4-3; DNA: TGCGCCAGCAGCCGAGATGCCCGGGACGCCTCTGGAAACACCATATATTTT; CDR3: CASSRDARDASGNTIYF
J: TRBJ1-1; D: .; size: .; V: TRBV29-1; DNA: TGCAGCGTTAGGGGCAATCTGAACACTGAAGCTTTCTTT; CDR3: CSVRGNLNTEAFF
J: TRBJ1-1; D: TRBD1; size: many; V: TRBV7-2; DNA: TGTGCCAGCAGCTTAGTCCGGGACAGGGGAGTAACTGAAGCTTTCTTT; CDR3: CASSLVRDRGVTEAFF
J: TRBJ1-2; D: .; size: many; V: TRBV7-6; DNA: TGTGCCAGCGGGAATGGGGAGGCTGGCTACACCTTC; CDR3: CASGNGEAGYTF
J: TRBJ2-5; D: TRBD2; size: many; V: TRBV4-1; DNA: TGCGCCAGCAGCCAAGATCGGGGGGTCTCTGAGACCCAGTACTTC; CDR3: CASSQDRGVSETQYF
J: TRBJ2-1; D: .; size: many; V: TRBV11-1; DNA: TGTGCCAGCAGCGTTAGACTACAGGGCTACAATGAGCAGTTCTTC; CDR3: CASSVRLQGYNEQFF
J: TRBJ2-5; D: .; size: .; V: TRBV6-5; DNA: TGTGCCAGCAGTTACTCGGCCAGGGGCACAAAAGAGACCCAGTACTTC; CDR3: CASSYSARGTKETQYF
J: TRBJ1-5; D: .; size: few; V: TRBV27; DNA: TGTGCCAGCGGGGGGCAGGATGCCTATAGCAATCAGCCCCAGCATTTT; CDR3: CASGGQDAYSNQPQHF
J: TRBJ2-3; D: .; size: .; V: TRBV27; DNA: TGTGCCAGCAGTTCTTACGGCGGACAAGATACGCAGTATTTT; CDR3: CASSSYGGQDTQYF
J: TRBJ2-2; D: .; size: .; V: TRBV12-3/TRBV12-4; DNA: TGTGCCAGCAAGAAACCGCCAGGGGAGGGCACCGGGGAGCTGTTTTTT; CDR3: CASKKPPGEGTGELFF
J: TRBJ1-6; D: .; size: many; V: TRBV10-3; DNA: TGTGCCACCAGCGGACAGAGTCCTCAATACGCACCCCTCCACTTT; CDR3: CATSGQSPQYAPLHF
J: TRBJ2-1; D: TRBD2; size: .; V: TRBV6-2/TRBV6-3; DNA: TGTGCCAGCAGTTATCCGGGACTAGCGGGGCCCAATGAGCAGTTCTTC; CDR3: CASSYPGLAGPNEQFF
J: TRBJ2-3; D: .; size: .; V: TRBV29-1; DNA: TGCAGCGTTGCTACAGGGTTCACAGATACGCAGTATTTT; CDR3: CSVATGFTDTQYF
J: TRBJ2-2; D: TRBD2; size: many; V: TRBV7-3; DNA: TGTGCCAGCAGCTTAACTAGCGGGGTGGGGACCGGGGAGCTGTTTTTT; CDR3: CASSLTSGVGTGELFF
J: TRBJ2-2; D: TRBD1; size: .; V: TRBV20-1; DNA: TGCAGTGCTAGAGATGGGACAGGGAACACCGGGGAGCTGTTTTTT; CDR3: CSARDGTGNTGELFF
J: TRBJ1-2; D: TRBD1; size: few; V: TRBV20-1; DNA: TGCAGTGCTAGAGCCCAACCGGGACAGGGTAACTATGGCTACACCTTC; CDR3: CSARAQPGQGNYGYTF
J: TRBJ2-1; D: TRBD2; size: many; V: TRBV6-1; DNA: TGTGCCAGCAGTGCGGCGTGGCGGGGGGTGGAGCAGTTCTTC; CDR3: CASSAAWRGVEQFF
J: TRBJ2-7; D: .; size: .; V: TRBV20-1; DNA: TGCAGTGCTCGACCCCGGGACGGAGGTTACTACGAGCAGTACTTC; CDR3: CSARPRDGGYYEQYF
J: TRBJ2-3; D: TRBD1; size: many; V: TRBV12-3/TRBV12-4; DNA: TGTGCCAGCAGCTTGAGTGGGACAGGCACAGATACGCAGTATTTT; CDR3: CASSLSGTGTDTQYF
J: TRBJ1-2; D: TRBD1; size: many; V: TRBV12-3/TRBV12-4; DNA: TGTGCCAGCAGTTCCATGGACAGGGTCTTGGGCTACACCTTC; CDR3: CASSSMDRVLGYTF
J: TRBJ2-7; D: TRBD2; size: .; V: TRBV29-1; DNA: TGCAGCGTTGAAGATTCACGGGGGGGCCTCTACGAGCAGTACTTC; CDR3: CSVEDSRGGLYEQYF
J: TRBJ2-3; D: .; size: once; V: TRBV14; DNA: TGTGCCAGCAGCCACCTCACCACGAGGTATATAGCTACGCAGTATTTT; CDR3: CASSHLTTRYIATQYF
J: TRBJ2-7; D: TRBD2; size: many; V: TRBV10-3; DNA: TGTGCCATCAGTTTAGAGGCGGGACTAGCGGGATCCTACGAGCAGTACTTC; CDR3: CAISLEAGLAGSYEQYF
J: TRBJ1-6; D: .; size: .; V: TRBV5-4; DNA: TGTGCCAGCAGCTCCGGCAGTCGAGATGAGACCCTCCACTTT; CDR3: CASSSGSRDETLHF
J: TRBJ2-5; D: .; size: many; V: TRBV28; DNA: TGTGCCAGCAGGCCGACAGAGACCCAGTACTTC; CDR3: CASRPTETQYF
J: TRBJ2-3; D: TRBD2; size: many; V: TRBV11-3; DNA: TGTGCCAGCAGCCAAGGGACTAGCGGGGGAACAGATACGCAGTATTTT; CDR3: CASSQGTSGGTDTQYF
J: TRBJ1-2; D: .; size: many; V: TRBV7-2; DNA: TGTGCCAGCAGCTTGGAGGACAACCTCAGGAGCTATGGCTACACCTTC; CDR3: CASSLEDNLRSYGYTF
J: TRBJ2-7; D: TRBD1; size: few; V: TRBV20-1; DNA: TGCAGTGCTTCAGGGACAGATCTTCTGGGCGAGCAGTACTTC; CDR3: CSASGTDLLGEQYF
J: TRBJ1-5; D: .; size: .; V: TRBV9; DNA: TGTGCCAGCAGCGTAGGGACGAGCGGGCAGCCCCAGCATTTT; CDR3: CASSVGTSGQPQHF
J: TRBJ2-3; D: TRBD2; size: .; V: TRBV28; DNA: TGTGCCAGCAGTCCTCCGGGACTAGCGGGGGTCTCCACAGATACGCAGTATTTT; CDR3: CASSPPGLAGVSTDTQYF
J: TRBJ1-1; D: .; size: .; V: TRBV10-3; DNA: TGTGCCATCAGTGAGGCCGCGGTGAACACTGAAGCTTTCTTT; CDR3: CAISEAAVNTEAFF
J: TRBJ2-3; D: .; size: once; V: TRBV5-5; DNA: TGTGCCAGCAGCTTACAGGGCTACACAGATACGCAGTATTTT; CDR3: CASSLQGYTDTQYF
J: TRBJ2-5; D: .; size: many; V: TRBV27; DNA: TGTGCCAGCAGTTCCGACCCTGGTGGACTGGGGTCGGAGACCCAGTACTTC; CDR3: CASSSDPGGLGSETQYF
J: TRBJ2-3; D: TRBD2; size: many; V: TRBV28; DNA: TGTGCCAGCAGTTTGAGGCAAGCGGGGGGATCAGATACGCAGTATTTT; CDR3: CASSLRQAGGSDTQYF
J: TRBJ1-5; D: TRBD1; size: many; V: TRBV12-3/TRBV12-4; DNA: TGTGCCAGCAGTGACCGCGACAGGGCAAGCCAGCCCCAGCATTTT; CDR3: CASSDRDRASQPQHF
J: TRBJ2-5; D: .; size: .; V: TRBV2; DNA: TGTGCCAGCAGTTTTCCAGGGAGTTCGGGGACCCAGTACTTC; CDR3: CASSFPGSSGTQYF
J: TRBJ2-2; D: TRBD1; size: .; V: TRBV7-6; DNA: TGTGCCAGCAGCCTACGACAGGGCATTAACACCGGGGAGCTGTTTTTT; CDR3: CASSLRQGINTGELFF
J: TRBJ1-1; D: .; size: .; V: TRBV6-1; DNA: TGTGCCAGCAGTGATCCCCAGCGGGAGGCTTTCTTT; CDR3: CASSDPQREAFF
J: TRBJ2-1; D: TRBD2; size: medium-sized; V: TRBV2; DNA: TGTGCCAGCAGTATGTCTAGCGGGGGGTACTACAATGAGCAGTTCTTC; CDR3: CASSMSSGGYYNEQFF
J: TRBJ2-7; D: .; size: .; V: TRBV5-8; DNA: TGTGCCAGCAGCCGTCCGGTTCCCTCAACCGGCGAGCAGTACTTC; CDR3: CASSRPVPSTGEQYF
J: TRBJ2-4; D: .; size: many; V: TRBV7-2; DNA: TGTGCCAGCACCGAAGACGGGGGAACCAAAAACATTCAGTACTTC; CDR3: CASTEDGGTKNIQYF
J: TRBJ1-1; D: .; size: few; V: TRBV7-3; DNA: TGTGCCAGCAGCTTAGCAGTGGGAGGTGAAGCTTTCTTT; CDR3: CASSLAVGGEAFF
J: TRBJ2-7; D: TRBD1; size: .; V: TRBV15; DNA: TGTGCCACCAGCGCCGGGACAGGGGCCTACGAGCAGTACTTC; CDR3: CATSAGTGAYEQYF
J: TRBJ2-1; D: .; size: many; V: TRBV7-8; DNA: TGTGCCAGCAGCTTAGCGTCGCGAAATGAGCAGTTCTTC; CDR3: CASSLASRNEQFF
J: TRBJ1-5; D: .; size: few; V: TRBV2; DNA: TGTGCCAGCAGTCTGGACGAGGCGTCTAATCAGCCCCAGCATTTT; CDR3: CASSLDEASNQPQHF
J: TRBJ1-5; D: .; size: few; V: TRBV7-9; DNA: TGTGCCAGCAGCTTAGGCGGAGGGGAAGGCAATCAGCCCCAGCATTTT; CDR3: CASSLGGGEGNQPQHF
J: TRBJ2-7; D: .; size: many; V: TRBV7-8; DNA: TGTGCCAGCAGCTTAGCGCGGGTGACCTTCCACGAGCAGTACTTC; CDR3: CASSLARVTFHEQYF
J: TRBJ2-1; D: .; size: few; V: TRBV10-3; DNA: TGTGCCATCAGTGGCATCAATGAGCAGTTCTTC; CDR3: CAISGINEQFF
J: TRBJ1-1; D: .; size: .; V: TRBV20-1; DNA: TGCAGTGCTACCGGGACGTCGGGCGCTGAAGCTTTCTTT; CDR3: CSATGTSGAEAFF
J: TRBJ2-6; D: TRBD1; size: few; V: TRBV28; DNA: TGTGCCAGCAGGGGGGCACAGGGGACCGGGGCCAACGTCCTGACTTTC; CDR3: CASRGAQGTGANVLTF